The sequence of this T cell receptor (beta chain) was determined in a study of blood T cell repertoires in COVID-19. Here immunoSEQ multiplex PCR was the method, and the copy in TCRdb shows in-frame clones only, minus some. The data contain 310,000 or so clones, roughly 87% of them singletons. Study members were between roughly 18 and 90 years old and lived in over 20 US regions. The CDR3 has 16 amino acids. Germline CDR1 reads SGHRS; CDR2 reads YFSETQ. The junction had 5 bases not matched to a gene; V was cut back by 0 bases and J by 6 bases. The sample comprised PBMCs or T cells enriched from blood (not recorded which). The rearrangement links TRBV5-1 to TRBJ2-1; 11 positions agree with TRBD2. The receptor comes from a woman aged 18-29 years who had recovered from COVID-19. This chain's CDR3 is CASSLVAGGPTNEQFF. CDR3 DNA: TGCGCCAGCAGCTTGGTAGCGGGGGGGCCTACCAATGAGCAGTTCTTC.